The TCR beta chain described here comes from a study of response to subunit inactivated influenza vaccine (dated by TCRdb to 2017 to 2018). About the study as a whole: The study used deep quantitative T cell receptor repertoire profiling to track responses to a trivalent subunit inactivated influenza vaccine.

In its sample, this clonotype was seen many times. Its antigen is not yet known. No qualities accompany the bases; no much larger clone lies one base away. The library was built by means of RT-PCR. The sequencer was an Illumina HiSeq 2500. TCRdb itself trimmed the public reads at Q25 with fastp, ran MiXCR and retained productive beta chains. Every CDR3 protein is listed once, alongside the most common genes and DNA of its rows. In all, the sample holds around 180,000 distinct CDR3 sequences, and around 9.2% of those were seen once. The ten top clones hold approximately 10% of the sample. The paper as a whole reports these results and caveats: The authors suggested that each seasonal influenza vaccination may recruit only a limited number of new T cells.

The junction shows trimming of 1 base on V and 7 bases on J, plus 5 bases between the germline ends. Sequences MDHEN (CDR1) and SYDVKM (CDR2) are obtained from the germline V gene. The CDR3 spans 13 residues, from the cysteine through the phenylalanine. Only the CDR3 DNA stays, 39 bases, in frame from base 1. This material consisted of non-naive T cells sorted from PBMCs, taken on the day of vaccination. The cell subset or site label corresponds to: memory T cell fraction. The chain uses TRBV28 and TRBJ1-6; no D gene call is confident. The receptor was derived from a man between 45 and 60 years old who received an inactivated influenza vaccine. Donor details come from another sample of the same person, matched by shared clones. The sequenced DNA: TGTGCCAGCAGTTTATTCCCGAATTCACCCCTCCACTTT. Its translation is CASSLFPNSPLHF.